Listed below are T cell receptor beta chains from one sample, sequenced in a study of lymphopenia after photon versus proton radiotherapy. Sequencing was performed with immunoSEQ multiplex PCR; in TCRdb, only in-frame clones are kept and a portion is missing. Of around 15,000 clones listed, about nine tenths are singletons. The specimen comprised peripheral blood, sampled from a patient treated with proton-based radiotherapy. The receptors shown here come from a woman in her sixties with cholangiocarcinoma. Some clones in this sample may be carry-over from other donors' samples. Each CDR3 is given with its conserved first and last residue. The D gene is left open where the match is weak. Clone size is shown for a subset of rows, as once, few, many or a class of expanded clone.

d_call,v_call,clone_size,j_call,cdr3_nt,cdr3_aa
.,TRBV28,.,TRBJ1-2,TGTGCCAGCGGACGGTCTCTTAATGGCTACACCTTC,CASGRSLNGYTF
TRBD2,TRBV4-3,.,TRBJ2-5,TGCGCCAGCAGCAGCACAGTGGGGACTAGCGGGAGAGAGACCCAGTACTTC,CASSSTVGTSGRETQYF
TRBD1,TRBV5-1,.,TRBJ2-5,TGCGCCAGCAGCCAACAGGGGCTTGAAGAGACCCAGTACTTC,CASSQQGLEETQYF
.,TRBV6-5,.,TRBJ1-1,TGTGCCAGCAGTTCGCCAACTGGAGTCACTGAAGCTTTCTTT,CASSSPTGVTEAFF
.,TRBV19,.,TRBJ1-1,TGTGCCAGTAGTATAGATGCGGATCTTGAAGCTTTCTTT,CASSIDADLEAFF
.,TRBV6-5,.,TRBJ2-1,TGTGCCAGCAGCTTAAAAAGCTCCTACAATGAGCAGTTCTTC,CASSLKSSYNEQFF
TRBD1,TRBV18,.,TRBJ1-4,TGTGCCAGCTCCCCGGGGACAGGCGGAGGGGAAAAACTGTTTTTT,CASSPGTGGGEKLFF
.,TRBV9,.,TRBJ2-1,TGTGCCAGCAGCGTAGTAAGTCAGGGGGGGAACAATGAGCAGTTCTTC,CASSVVSQGGNNEQFF
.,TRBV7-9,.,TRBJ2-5,TGTGCCAGCAGCCGTCTTCCCGGGGGAGAAGAGACCCAGTACTTC,CASSRLPGGEETQYF
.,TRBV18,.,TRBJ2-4,TGTGCCAGCTCACCCTACATAGGTGTGGGCAAAAACATTCAGTACTTC,CASSPYIGVGKNIQYF
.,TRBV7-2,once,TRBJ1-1,TGTGCCAGCAGCTTTGTTACGGGAAGCAGTGAAGCTTTCTTT,CASSFVTGSSEAFF
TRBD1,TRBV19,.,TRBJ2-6,TGTGCCAGTAGTATAACGAGGCAGGGGGTCACCGGGGCCAACGTCCTGACTTTC,CASSITRQGVTGANVLTF
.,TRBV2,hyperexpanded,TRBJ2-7,TGTGCCATCCGACTCGGTGAGCAGTACTTC,CAIRLGEQYF
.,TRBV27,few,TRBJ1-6,TGTGCCAGCAGTCATAAGAGCTCCTATAATTCACCCCTCCACTTT,CASSHKSSYNSPLHF
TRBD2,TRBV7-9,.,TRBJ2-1,TGTGCCAGCAGCTTTTCCGTGACTAGCGGGTGGGGGAATGAGCAGTTCTTC,CASSFSVTSGWGNEQFF
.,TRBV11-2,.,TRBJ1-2,TGTGCCAGCAGCCGGGGGGAGGGTTGGAACTATGGCTACACCTTC,CASSRGEGWNYGYTF
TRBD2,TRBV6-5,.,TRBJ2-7,TGTGCCAGCAGCTGGCTAGCGGGGCCCACCTACGAGCAGTACTTC,CASSWLAGPTYEQYF